This T cell receptor beta chain derives from a study of T cell responses to AZD1222 COVID-19 vaccine. The CDR3 has 13 residues. V gave up 5 bases and J gave up 6 bases, with 8 bases separating them. Germline V CDR1 and CDR2: MNHEY, SMNVEV (reference sequence). This clone was counted between two and nine times. Its specificity is unknown. Findings and caveats of the study: Two doses of AZD1222 preceded a rise in Spike-specific TCR breadth and depth. The number of AZD1222 recipients seropositive at baseline was only five to seven. Repertoire samples came only from after the peak T cell response.

Measured with immunoSEQ multiplex PCR; TCRdb has only the in-frame clones, and not every one. The table includes 240,000 or so clones, 90% to 95% detected once. This TCR came from an adult in good health. V usage is TRBV27 and J usage is TRBJ1-6; D unresolved. The sample here was peripheral blood, taken on day 0 of AZD1222 vaccination. The CDR3 reads CASSASPNSPLHF. The CDR3 coding sequence is TGTGCCAGCAGTGCCTCCCCTAATTCACCCCTCCACTTT.